The clone carrying this TCR beta chain was found a few times. Its antigen is undetermined. V dropped 5 bases and J dropped 4; count of bases not matched to a gene: 9. CDR3 length equals 15 residues. The germline CDR1 and CDR2 sequences are SGHVS and FNYEAQ. These data originate in a study of neoadjuvant nivolumab and ipilimumab in lung cancer. Measured with immunoSEQ multiplex PCR; TCRdb has only the in-frame clones, and not every one. The sample consists of around 19,000 clones, over 80% of them appearing once. Broader study findings: Pretherapy blood TCR richness correlated positively with resected tumor richness. Compared with tumor-adjacent uninvolved lung, resected tumors showed greater richness and clonality.

The sequence came from an adult with non-small cell lung cancer. The chain has TRBV7-6 and TRBJ1-1; 8 nucleotides line up with TRBD1. The specimen comprised peripheral blood, sampled before neoadjuvant nivolumab, alone or with ipilimumab. CDR3 amino acids: CASSPTRQGLTEAFF. The CDR3, as DNA: TGTGCCAGCAGCCCCACGCGACAGGGGCTCACTGAAGCTTTCTTT.